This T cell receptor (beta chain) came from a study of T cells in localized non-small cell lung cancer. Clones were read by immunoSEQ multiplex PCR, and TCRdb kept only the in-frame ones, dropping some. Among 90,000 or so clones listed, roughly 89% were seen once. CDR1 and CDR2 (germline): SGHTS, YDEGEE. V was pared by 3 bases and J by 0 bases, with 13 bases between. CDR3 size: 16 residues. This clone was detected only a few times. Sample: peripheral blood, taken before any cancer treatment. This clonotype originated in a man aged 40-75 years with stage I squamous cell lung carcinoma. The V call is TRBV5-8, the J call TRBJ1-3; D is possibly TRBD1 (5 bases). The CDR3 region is CASSWGDGSSGNTIYF. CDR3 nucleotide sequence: TGTGCCAGCAGCTGGGGGGACGGCTCCTCTGGAAACACCATATATTTT.